Listed below are T cell receptor beta chains from one sample, sequenced in a study of T cells after yellow fever vaccination. TCRdb recomputed calls from the 5' RACE reads with MiXCR, one row per CDR3 protein. Of some 27,000 distinct CDR3 sequences detected, roughly 6.1% appear once; the ten largest clones hold 25%. This specimen consisted of PBMCs, either bulk or a sorted T-cell subset (CD4+, CD8+, memory, or dextramer-sorted; not recorded which), obtained on the day of the yellow fever booster vaccination. Receptors originate from a man aged 25 to 40 who received the YFV17D yellow fever vaccine. CDR3s include the opening cysteine and the closing phenylalanine or tryptophan. The D gene is left open where the match is weak. Clone size is not always given. Where it is, it says once, few, many or a class for expanded clones.

CDR3nt: TGTGCCAGCAGCGTGGTGACTAGCGGGAAAGAGACCCAGTACTTC
CDR3aa: CASSVVTSGKETQYF
abundance: many
j_gene: TRBJ2-5
d_gene: TRBD2
v_gene: TRBV5-5

CDR3nt: TGTGCCAGCAGCTTCATACAGGGTTCCTACGAGCAGTACTTC
CDR3aa: CASSFIQGSYEQYF
abundance: -
j_gene: TRBJ2-7
d_gene: -
v_gene: TRBV11-2

CDR3nt: TGTGCCAGCTCGGAAGGGAACGGGGAGCTGTTTTTT
CDR3aa: CASSEGNGELFF
abundance: many
j_gene: TRBJ2-2
d_gene: -
v_gene: TRBV18

CDR3nt: TGTGCCAGCCAAACCAGCGGGAGGCGTTACGAGCAGTACTTC
CDR3aa: CASQTSGRRYEQYF
abundance: -
j_gene: TRBJ2-7
d_gene: TRBD2
v_gene: TRBV6-1

CDR3nt: TGCAGTGCTGAAGGACTTAGGGACGTAACCTTC
CDR3aa: CSAEGLRDVTF
abundance: many
j_gene: TRBJ1-2
d_gene: -
v_gene: TRBV20-1

CDR3nt: TGTGCCAGCTATTCGTTTCCGAACACTGAAGCTTTCTTT
CDR3aa: CASYSFPNTEAFF
abundance: many
j_gene: TRBJ1-1
d_gene: -
v_gene: TRBV28

CDR3nt: TGTGCCAGCAGAGACCGGGAGGTCGGCAAAAACATTCAGTACTTC
CDR3aa: CASRDREVGKNIQYF
abundance: many
j_gene: TRBJ2-4
d_gene: TRBD2
v_gene: TRBV2

CDR3nt: TGTGCCAGCAGCTCAGCAACGGGAGGCTATGAGCAGTTCTTC
CDR3aa: CASSSATGGYEQFF
abundance: -
j_gene: TRBJ2-1
d_gene: TRBD2
v_gene: TRBV7-8

CDR3nt: TGTGCCACCAGTGACTGGACTAGCGGGAGCGTAGATACGCAGTATTTT
CDR3aa: CATSDWTSGSVDTQYF
abundance: many
j_gene: TRBJ2-3
d_gene: TRBD2
v_gene: TRBV24-1

CDR3nt: TGTGCCAGCGGCCCGAGGGTACTCTGCTACGAGCAGTACTTC
CDR3aa: CASGPRVLCYEQYF
abundance: -
j_gene: TRBJ2-7
d_gene: -
v_gene: TRBV28

CDR3nt: TGTGCCAGCACAGACCAGGGGAGTGGGGCCAACGTCCCGACTTTC
CDR3aa: CASTDQGSGANVPTF
abundance: -
j_gene: TRBJ2-6
d_gene: -
v_gene: TRBV6-1

CDR3nt: TGTGCCAGCAGCAACAGACTAGCGGGGTACAATGAGCAGTTCTTC
CDR3aa: CASSNRLAGYNEQFF
abundance: few
j_gene: TRBJ2-1
d_gene: TRBD2
v_gene: TRBV12-3/TRBV12-4

CDR3nt: TGCAGTGGCCAGGCTCCGGGGGTGTCGAATTCACCCCTCCACTTT
CDR3aa: CSGQAPGVSNSPLHF
abundance: -
j_gene: TRBJ1-6
d_gene: -
v_gene: TRBV20-1

CDR3nt: TGCGCCAGCAGCTTAATCAGTGGGAGGGCCGGGAATGAGCAGTTCTTC
CDR3aa: CASSLISGRAGNEQFF
abundance: -
j_gene: TRBJ2-1
d_gene: TRBD2
v_gene: TRBV5-1

CDR3nt: TGCAGTGCTAGTTACTACGGGAGGTACTACGAGCAGTACTTC
CDR3aa: CSASYYGRYYEQYF
abundance: many
j_gene: TRBJ2-7
d_gene: TRBD2
v_gene: TRBV20-1

CDR3nt: TGTGCCAGCAGTTCGGGGACTAACTCAGATACGCAGTATTTT
CDR3aa: CASSSGTNSDTQYF
abundance: -
j_gene: TRBJ2-3
d_gene: TRBD2
v_gene: TRBV28

CDR3nt: TGTGCCAGCAGTGGGTTCGGCTACACCTTC
CDR3aa: CASSGFGYTF
abundance: -
j_gene: TRBJ1-2
d_gene: -
v_gene: TRBV6-2/TRBV6-3

CDR3nt: TGTGCCAGCACCAAAACAGGGTCTAATGAAAAACTGTTTTTT
CDR3aa: CASTKTGSNEKLFF
abundance: many
j_gene: TRBJ1-4
d_gene: -
v_gene: TRBV12-3/TRBV12-4

CDR3nt: TGCGCCAGCAGTGATTCCCGGGACTCGAACACCGGGGAGCTGTTTTTT
CDR3aa: CASSDSRDSNTGELFF
abundance: -
j_gene: TRBJ2-2
d_gene: -
v_gene: TRBV10-1

CDR3nt: TGTGCCATCAGTGAGGCCCAACAGGGATCCACTGAAGCTTTCTTT
CDR3aa: CAISEAQQGSTEAFF
abundance: many
j_gene: TRBJ1-1
d_gene: -
v_gene: TRBV10-3

CDR3nt: TGTGCCAGCAGCTCCCCGACTAGCGGGGGTTACTACGAGCAGTACTTC
CDR3aa: CASSSPTSGGYYEQYF
abundance: many
j_gene: TRBJ2-7
d_gene: TRBD2
v_gene: TRBV7-2

CDR3nt: TGCGCCAGCAACCGGGACTCCCCGTCCGATACGCAGTATTTT
CDR3aa: CASNRDSPSDTQYF
abundance: many
j_gene: TRBJ2-3
d_gene: -
v_gene: TRBV5-1

CDR3nt: TGTGCCAGCAGCACTAGGACAGGGCAAGAGACCCAGTACTTC
CDR3aa: CASSTRTGQETQYF
abundance: few
j_gene: TRBJ2-5
d_gene: TRBD1
v_gene: TRBV11-2

CDR3nt: TGTGCCAGCAGCCCGCGGGTTTCTGGGGCCAACGTCCTGACTTTC
CDR3aa: CASSPRVSGANVLTF
abundance: -
j_gene: TRBJ2-6
d_gene: -
v_gene: TRBV2

CDR3nt: TGTACCAGCAGTTCCACATACCGGGACAGGGCGGGCAATCAGCCCCAGCATTTT
CDR3aa: CTSSSTYRDRAGNQPQHF
abundance: -
j_gene: TRBJ1-5
d_gene: TRBD1
v_gene: TRBV3-1

CDR3nt: TGTGCCAGCTCAGTAACAGAGACCCAGTACTTC
CDR3aa: CASSVTETQYF
abundance: many
j_gene: TRBJ2-5
d_gene: -
v_gene: TRBV18

CDR3nt: TGTACCCGCAGTTTCATACCAGGACAGGGAAATAATGAAAAACTGTTTTTT
CDR3aa: CTRSFIPGQGNNEKLFF
abundance: once
j_gene: TRBJ1-4
d_gene: TRBD1
v_gene: TRBV2

CDR3nt: TGTGCCATCGGCGGAGACAGAACCTATGGCTACACCTTC
CDR3aa: CAIGGDRTYGYTF
abundance: few
j_gene: TRBJ1-2
d_gene: -
v_gene: TRBV10-3